This TCR beta chain comes out of a study of CD8 T cells in ankylosing spondylitis. Study results and caveats: Those disease-linked clones were CD8+; they were also relatively rare in peripheral blood. Roughly eight highly homologous variants made up a TCR beta motif that seemed to typify ankylosing spondylitis blood. There was reportedly significant enrichment of clones that were disease-linked in matched ankylosing spondylitis synovial fluid.

Quantitative 5'-RACE with molecular barcodes generated TCR beta libraries. TCRdb re-analysed the 5' RACE reads in MiXCR, keeping a single row per CDR3 protein. The sample contains approximately 150,000 distinct CDR3 sequences, roughly 44% of which appear only once. With respect to this clonotype: The antigen remains unidentified.

CDR3 length equals 13 residues. V was shortened by 5 bases and J by 7 bases, with 13 bases between the two germline ends. The germline gives CDR1 SGHTA, CDR2 FQGNSA. The V gene is TRBV7-2, the J gene TRBJ2-3; D unresolved. The specimen sequenced was synovial fluid, either unsorted or a sorted T cell fraction (not recorded which). The TCR sequence derives from a male donor with ankylosing spondylitis. CDR3 nucleotide sequence: TGTGCCAGCAGCCCCATTTTTGGCCATACGCAGTATTTT. Its protein product is CASSPIFGHTQYF.